What follows are 11 T cell receptor beta chains derived from one specimen sequenced in a study of molecular identifiers for immune sequencing clone quantification. Via MiXCR, TCRdb re-called the PCR reads, giving one row per CDR3 protein. The sample holds 50,000 to 65,000 distinct CDR3 sequences, roughly 24% seen once. The sequenced sample was naive CD8+ T cells from blood, with Jurkat cell RNA spiked in. The subset is: FACS-sorted CD8+CD4-CCR7+CD45RA+ naive T cells. These receptors were collected from a human donor in good health. Some libraries in this study had Jurkat cell RNA spiked in.

A note on this clonotype: A junction boundary mismatches the germline segment, possibly from a read error. The chain couples TRBV7-2 to TRBJ2-5; D tentatively reads TRBD1 or TRBD2 (6 bases each). This CDR3 is 12 amino acids long. CDR1 is SGHTA, CDR2 FQGNSA, per germline. DNA of the CDR3: TGTGCCCGCCGCCCGGAGGGGGAGCCCCAGTCCTTC. This codes for CARRPEGEPQSF.

This clonotype was picked up many times. V is TRBV20-1 and J is TRBJ2-6, with TRBD2 matching over 14 bases. V lost 0 bases to trimming and J lost 2 bases; unmatched junction nucleotides: 9. Germline V gene lookup returns CDR1 DFQATT and CDR2 SNEGSKA (reference sequence). The length of the CDR3 is 20 residues. The CDR3 loop reads CSAREEGGLAGVAGANVLTF. The CDR3, as DNA: TGCAGTGCTAGAGAGGAGGGGGGACTAGCGGGAGTAGCTGGGGCCAACGTCCTGACTTTC.

The J gene is TRBJ2-7, the V gene TRBV4-3; D may be TRBD1 (5 bases). There are 15 residues in the CDR3. From germline, CDR1 is LGHNA and CDR2 YSLEER. Trimming cost V 0 bases and J 0 bases, with 9 bases left between them. CDR3 nucleotides: TGCGCCAGCAGCCAAGATCCCGACAGCTCCTACGAGCAGTACTTC. Protein: CASSQDPDSSYEQYF.

Points on this clonotype: The germline gene is not matched at one end of the junction; a read error may be the cause. CDR3 loop: CAGSGPGEDEQYF. In nucleotides, the CDR3 is TGTGCCGGCAGTGGCCCAGGGGAGGACGAGCAGTACTTC. The V gene is TRBV6-1, the J gene TRBJ2-7; D possibly uses TRBD1 or TRBD2 (6 bases each). From germline, CDR1 is MNHNS and CDR2 SASEGT. This CDR3 is 13 amino acids long.

Ten or more counts support this clonotype. This rearrangement joins TRBV29-1 to TRBJ2-1, with TRBD2 identical over 10 bases. Germline V CDR1 and CDR2: SQVTM, ANQGSEA. V dropped 6 bases and J dropped 0; count of bases not matched to a gene: 11. The CDR3 loop spans 17 amino acids. The DNA of the CDR3 is TGCAGCGTGGGGGGCGGACTAGCGGACAGCTCCTACAATGAGCAGTTCTTC. It translates to CSVGGGLADSSYNEQFF.

This clonotype was picked up many times. The chain joins TRBV6-5 to TRBJ1-2; D is undetermined. V dropped 9 bases and J dropped 2 bases, with 7 bases sitting between them. CDR3 size: 11 residues. Germline values: CDR1 MNHEY, CDR2 SVGAGI. CDR3 amino acids: CASRSNYGYTF. The DNA for the CDR3 is TGTGCCAGTCGGAGCAACTATGGCTACACCTTC.

This clonotype was seen a few times. This chain connects TRBV21-1 to TRBJ2-3. TRBV21-1 is shown as a pseudogene. This CDR3 contains 13 residues. CDR3 residues: CASSLQYTDTQYF. The CDR3 nucleotides are TGTGCCAGCAGCTTACAGTACACAGATACGCAGTATTTT.

This clonotype was seen repeatedly, ten times or more. J is TRBJ1-5 and V is TRBV19; 7 nucleotides align to TRBD1. Germline V gene lookup returns CDR1 LNHDA and CDR2 SQIVND (reference sequence). This CDR3 contains 14 residues. The J segment lost 9 bases and the V segment lost 1 base, leaving 6 bases of the junction unmatched. CDR3 sequence: CASSIGQGFSPQHF. CDR3 nucleotide sequence: TGTGCCAGTAGTATAGGACAGGGTTTTTCGCCCCAGCATTTT.

This clonotype showed up many times. The V gene is TRBV5-1, the J gene TRBJ2-3; 11 bases fit TRBD2. The CDR3 length is 15 residues. CDR1 and CDR2 from the germline V gene are SGHRS and YFSETQ. The V segment lost 5 bases and the J segment 4 bases; nucleotides outside the gene matches: 6. DNA of the CDR3: TGCGCCAGCAGATGGACTAGCGGGCGGCCAGATACGCAGTATTTT. This translates into CASRWTSGRPDTQYF.

This clonotype was seen many times. The chain recombines TRBV12-3 or TRBV12-4 with TRBJ1-3; D is undetermined. The ends were cut back, 6 bases at V and 9 bases at J, with 9 bases in the middle. The CDR3 consists of 11 residues. For the CDR3, the DNA is TGTGCCAGCAGAAAGGAGGTCACCATATATTTT. Translated: CASRKEVTIYF.

This clonotype was picked up a small number of times. The chain combines TRBV2 with TRBJ1-3; D is uncertain. There are 11 residues in the CDR3. V lost 6 bases to trimming and J lost 4 bases, with 4 bases between them. The germline gives CDR1 SNHLY, CDR2 FYNNEI. The CDR3 sequence: CASRGGNTIYF. In DNA form, the CDR3 reads TGTGCCAGCAGGGGGGGAAACACCATATATTTT.